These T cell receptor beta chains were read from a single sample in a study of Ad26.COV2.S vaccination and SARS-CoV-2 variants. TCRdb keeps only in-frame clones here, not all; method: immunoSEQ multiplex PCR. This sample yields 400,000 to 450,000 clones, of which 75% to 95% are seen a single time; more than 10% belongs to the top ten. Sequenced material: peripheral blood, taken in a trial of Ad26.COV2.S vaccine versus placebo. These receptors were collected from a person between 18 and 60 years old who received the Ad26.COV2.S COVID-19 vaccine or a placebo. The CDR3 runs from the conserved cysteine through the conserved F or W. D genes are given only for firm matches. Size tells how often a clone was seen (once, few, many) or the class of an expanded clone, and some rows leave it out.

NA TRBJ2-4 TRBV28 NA CASSFVGSELAKNIQYF TGTGCCAGCAGTTTTGTGGGTTCCGAACTAGCCAAAAACATTCAGTACTTC
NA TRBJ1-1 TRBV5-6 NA CASSQGGYTEAFF TGTGCCAGCAGCCAAGGGGGGTACACTGAAGCTTTCTTT
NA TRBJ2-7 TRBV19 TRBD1 CASKRTGVSYEQYF TGTGCCAGTAAACGGACAGGGGTCTCCTACGAGCAGTACTTC
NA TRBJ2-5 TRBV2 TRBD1 CASNPGQGQETQYF TGTGCCAGCAATCCGGGACAGGGCCAAGAGACCCAGTACTTC
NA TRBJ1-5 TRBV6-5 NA CASSYDTDGLNQPQHF TGTGCCAGCAGTTACGACACGGACGGACTCAATCAGCCCCAGCATTTT
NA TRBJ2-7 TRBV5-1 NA CASSPGVYEQYF TGCGCCAGCAGCCCAGGGGTCTACGAGCAGTACTTC
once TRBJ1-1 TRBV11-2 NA CASSLVLNTEAFF TGTGCCAGCAGCTTAGTCCTAAACACTGAAGCTTTCTTT
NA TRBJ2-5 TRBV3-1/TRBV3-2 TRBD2 CASSQSPRSSGRLRETQYF TGTGCCAGCAGCCAGTCCCCCAGGTCTAGCGGGAGACTCAGGGAGACCCAGTACTTC
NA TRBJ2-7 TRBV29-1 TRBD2 CSVLKGLADREQYF TGCAGCGTTTTGAAAGGACTAGCGGACCGGGAGCAGTACTTC
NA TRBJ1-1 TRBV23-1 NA CASSRQEFYHENTEAFF TGCGCCAGCAGTCGACAGGAATTTTATCATGAGAACACTGAAGCTTTCTTT
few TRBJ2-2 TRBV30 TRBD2 CAWSGLAGLNTGELFF TGTGCCTGGAGTGGACTAGCGGGACTGAACACCGGGGAGCTGTTTTTT
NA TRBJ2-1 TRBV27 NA CASSLSLADNEQFF TGTGCCAGCAGTTTATCGCTAGCCGACAATGAGCAGTTCTTC
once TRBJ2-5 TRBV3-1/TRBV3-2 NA CASSRGRETQYF TGTGCCAGCAGCCGGGGGCGTGAGACCCAGTACTTC
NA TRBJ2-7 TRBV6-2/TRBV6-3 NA CASSYPGRANYEQYF TGTGCCAGCAGTTACCCTGGAAGGGCTAACTACGAGCAGTACTTC
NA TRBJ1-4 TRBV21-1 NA CASTSSGTGVCLTNEKLFF TGTGCCAGCACTTCATCCGGGACAGGGGTTTGTCTAACTAATGAAAAACTGTTTTTT
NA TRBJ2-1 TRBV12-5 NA CASGLASGLSNEQFF TGTGCTAGTGGTTTGGCTTCGGGACTTAGTAATGAGCAGTTCTTC
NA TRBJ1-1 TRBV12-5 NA CASGQSSRNTEAFF TGTGCTAGTGGACAGTCCAGCAGGAACACTGAAGCTTTCTTT
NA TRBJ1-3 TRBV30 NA CAWRGPRGGNTIYF TGTGCCTGGAGGGGGCCTCGGGGTGGAAACACCATATATTTT
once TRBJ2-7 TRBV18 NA CASSPKDGSYEQYF TGTGCCAGCTCACCGAAAGACGGGTCCTACGAGCAGTACTTC
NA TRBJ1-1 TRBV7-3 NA CASSRSIGTEAFF TGTGCCAGCAGCCGGTCCATTGGCACTGAAGCTTTCTTT
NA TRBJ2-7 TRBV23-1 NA CATGGGTASYEQYF TGCGCCACCGGGGGCGGGACGGCGTCCTACGAGCAGTACTTC
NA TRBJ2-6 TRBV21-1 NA CASSKEQGAGSGANVLTF TGTGCCAGCAGCAAAGAGCAGGGTGCGGGATCTGGGGCCAACGTCCTGACTTTC
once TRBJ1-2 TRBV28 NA CASSLARGYYGYTF TGTGCCAGCAGTTTAGCACGGGGATACTATGGCTACACCTTC
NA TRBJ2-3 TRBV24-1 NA CATSDNPVMDTQYF TGTGCCACCAGTGACAACCCCGTTATGGATACGCAGTATTTT